A selection of T cell receptor beta chains follows, all from one sample in a study of cytomegalovirus exposure and HLA in healthy donors. The method was immunoSEQ multiplex PCR; TCRdb's version includes in-frame clones alone and lacks a portion of them. This sample carries 150,000 to 200,000 clones, 78% of them seen once, and the ten largest clones take 1.4%. Material: PBMCs. These receptors came from a male donor in good health and CMV-seronegative. The CDR3 runs from the conserved cysteine through the conserved F or W. The order of the fields is clone size, J gene, D gene, V gene, CDR3 protein, CDR3 DNA. A D gene is named only where the DNA matches it firmly. Clone size, where shown, is once, few, many, or a class for clones that have expanded.

>NA|TRBJ2-3|NA|TRBV7-2
CASSLEGRSSTDTQYF
TGTGCCAGCAGCCTCGAGGGCCGTTCTAGCACAGATACGCAGTATTTT
>NA|TRBJ2-7|NA|TRBV27
CASMWAASYEQYF
TGTGCCAGCATGTGGGCAGCTTCTTACGAGCAGTACTTC
>once|TRBJ1-5|NA|TRBV6-4
CASSDWQGWVNQPQHF
TGTGCCAGCAGTGACTGGCAGGGGTGGGTCAATCAGCCCCAGCATTTT
>once|TRBJ1-1|TRBD1|TRBV7-2
CASSRDSYTEAFF
TGTGCCAGCAGCAGGGACAGTTACACTGAAGCTTTCTTT
>NA|TRBJ2-2|TRBD2|TRBV7-2
CASSPTGTSLSGELFF
TGTGCCAGCAGTCCGACCGGGACTAGTCTATCCGGGGAGCTGTTTTTT
>NA|TRBJ2-1|NA|TRBV19
CASSIRLAYNEQFF
TGTGCCAGTAGTATAAGACTAGCCTACAATGAGCAGTTCTTC
>NA|TRBJ2-7|NA|TRBV5-4
CASSSWQTYEQYF
TGTGCCAGCAGCTCTTGGCAGACCTACGAGCAGTACTTC
>NA|TRBJ1-5|NA|TRBV27
CASNTANSNQPQHF
TGTGCCAGCAATACAGCTAATAGCAATCAGCCCCAGCATTTT
>NA|TRBJ2-1|NA|TRBV9
CASSSGGGQYNEQFF
TGTGCCAGCAGCTCCGGGGGGGGACAGTACAATGAGCAGTTCTTC
>once|TRBJ2-1|TRBD1|TRBV27
CASLAFRQGMGNEQFF
TGTGCCAGCCTCGCCTTCCGACAGGGGATGGGTAATGAGCAGTTCTTC
>once|TRBJ1-1|TRBD1|TRBV4-1
CASSQIGTANTEAFF
TGCGCCAGCAGCCAAATAGGGACAGCGAACACTGAAGCTTTCTTT
>once|TRBJ2-3|TRBD2|TRBV7-3
CASSSGTSGPGDTQYF
TGTGCCAGCAGCTCCGGGACTAGCGGGCCCGGGGATACGCAGTATTTT
>few|TRBJ2-1|TRBD2|TRBV18
CASSPRTSSYNEQFF
TGTGCCAGCTCTCCTCGGACTAGCTCCTACAATGAGCAGTTCTTC
>NA|TRBJ2-2|TRBD2|TRBV19
CASSSPVGGKSTGELFF
TGTGCCAGTAGCTCCCCCGTGGGGGGGAAGTCAACCGGGGAGCTGTTTTTT
>NA|TRBJ2-7|TRBD2|TRBV5-6
CASSSLGGYGEQYF
TGTGCCAGCAGCTCCCTCGGGGGGTACGGTGAGCAGTACTTC
>NA|TRBJ2-2|TRBD1|TRBV29-1
CSAITGANTGELFF
TGCAGCGCCATCACAGGGGCGAACACCGGGGAGCTGTTTTTT
>NA|TRBJ2-3|NA|TRBV6-4
CASSSEGWGDTQYF
TGTGCCAGCAGTTCGGAGGGCTGGGGGGATACGCAGTATTTT
>NA|TRBJ1-6|TRBD1|TRBV7-8
CASSLEDRGNSPLHF
TGTGCCAGCAGCCTGGAGGACAGGGGAAATTCACCCCTCCACTTT
>NA|TRBJ2-5|TRBD1|TRBV10-3
CATGTGEYPNQETQYF
TGTGCCACCGGGACAGGGGAATATCCGAACCAAGAGACCCAGTACTTC
>NA|TRBJ2-3|TRBD2|TRBV28
CASRELAGVEDTQYF
TGTGCCAGCAGGGAACTAGCGGGAGTTGAAGATACGCAGTATTTT
>few|TRBJ1-1|NA|TRBV6-1
CAVELNTEAFF
TGTGCCGTCGAGTTGAACACTGAAGCTTTCTTT
>NA|TRBJ2-7|NA|TRBV2
CASRGGRYEQYF
TGTGCCAGCAGGGGGGGGCGGTACGAGCAGTACTTC
>NA|TRBJ2-7|TRBD2|TRBV2
CASSVAGPYEQYF
TGTGCCAGCAGTGTAGCGGGGCCTTACGAGCAGTACTTC
>NA|TRBJ2-7|TRBD2|TRBV6-1
CASSALAGGSYEQYF
TGTGCCAGCAGCGCTCTAGCGGGAGGTTCCTACGAGCAGTACTTC
>NA|TRBJ2-7|TRBD1|TRBV9
CASSVEGGKGYEQYF
TGTGCCAGCAGCGTAGAAGGGGGCAAGGGCTACGAGCAGTACTTC
>NA|TRBJ2-7|NA|TRBV2
CASSYGHLYEQYF
TGTGCCAGCAGCTACGGACACCTCTACGAGCAGTACTTC
>once|TRBJ1-6|NA|TRBV11-2
CASSLRQADNSPLHF
TGTGCCAGCAGCCTAAGACAGGCGGATAATTCACCCCTCCACTTT
>NA|TRBJ2-7|TRBD1|TRBV7-2
CASSIRTGSSYEQYF
TGTGCCAGCAGCATTCGGACAGGGAGCTCCTACGAGCAGTACTTC
>NA|TRBJ2-1|TRBD1|TRBV5-1
CASRLDRDTSSYNEQFF
TGCGCCAGCAGATTAGACAGGGATACGAGCTCCTACAATGAGCAGTTCTTC
>NA|TRBJ1-4|NA|TRBV28
CASNPPPGSGEKLFF
TGTGCCAGCAACCCACCCCCCGGGTCGGGTGAAAAACTGTTTTTT
>NA|TRBJ2-2|NA|TRBV6-1
CASSEWSGENTGELFF
TGTGCCAGCAGTGAATGGTCCGGGGAAAACACCGGGGAGCTGTTTTTT
>NA|TRBJ1-1|TRBD1|TRBV7-3
CASSLRGQGANTEAFF
TGTGCCAGCAGCTTAAGGGGTCAGGGGGCGAACACTGAAGCTTTCTTT
>NA|TRBJ1-1|NA|TRBV7-2
CASSTPGHRAPEAFF
TGTGCCAGCAGTACACCGGGACATCGGGCCCCTGAAGCTTTCTTT
>NA|TRBJ1-2|NA|TRBV9
CASSVNWAGNYGYTF
TGTGCCAGCAGCGTTAATTGGGCAGGGAACTATGGCTACACCTTC
>NA|TRBJ2-7|NA|TRBV19
CASSVRHGLEQYF
TGTGCCAGTAGTGTCCGGCATGGGCTCGAGCAGTACTTC
>NA|TRBJ2-7|TRBD1|TRBV4-1
CASSQNRGAYEQYF
TGCGCCAGCAGCCAAAACAGGGGAGCCTACGAGCAGTACTTC
>NA|TRBJ2-1|NA|TRBV5-4
CASSLASSSYNEQFF
TGTGCCAGCAGCTTGGCGTCGAGCTCCTACAATGAGCAGTTCTTC
>few|TRBJ2-2|NA|TRBV11-3
CASSLANRDATGELFF
TGTGCCAGCAGCTTAGCGAACAGGGACGCCACCGGGGAGCTGTTTTTT
>NA|TRBJ1-2|NA|TRBV4-1
CASSQGRTEISYGYTF
TGCGCCAGCAGCCAAGGTCGGACAGAAATTTCCTATGGCTACACCTTC
>NA|TRBJ2-1|TRBD1|TRBV5-1
CASSLRTGYYNEQFF
TGCGCCAGCAGCTTGCGGACAGGCTACTACAATGAGCAGTTCTTC
>NA|TRBJ2-7|NA|TRBV21-1
CASSKGGYEQYF
TGTGCCAGCAGCAAAGGAGGCTACGAGCAGTACTTC
>NA|TRBJ2-5|TRBD2|TRBV7-9
CASSPTGGETQYF
TGTGCCAGCAGCCCCACGGGAGGAGAGACCCAGTACTTC
>NA|TRBJ1-4|NA|TRBV7-9
CASSKQTTNEKLFF
TGTGCCAGCAGCAAACAGACAACTAATGAAAAACTGTTTTTT
>NA|TRBJ2-7|NA|TRBV29-1
CSVVGPSYEQYF
TGCAGCGTCGTTGGGCCCTCCTACGAGCAGTACTTC
>NA|TRBJ2-7|TRBD2|TRBV6-1
CASIRTSGRKQYF
TGTGCCAGCATTAGGACTAGCGGGCGAAAGCAGTACTTC
>NA|TRBJ2-1|TRBD2|TRBV9
CASSARSGGAGEQFF
TGTGCCAGCAGCGCCCGTAGCGGGGGGGCGGGTGAGCAGTTCTTC
>once|TRBJ2-5|NA|TRBV29-1
CSVGRDIQETQYF
TGCAGCGTGGGCCGGGACATACAAGAGACCCAGTACTTC
>NA|TRBJ2-5|TRBD2|TRBV29-1
CSVQPGGGKVETQYF
TGCAGCGTTCAACCCGGGGGGGGTAAGGTTGAGACCCAGTACTTC
>NA|TRBJ2-6|TRBD1|TRBV5-1
CASSPGQPGANVLTF
TGCGCCAGCAGCCCGGGACAGCCTGGGGCCAACGTCCTGACTTTC
>NA|TRBJ1-1|NA|TRBV19
CASSISRGRTEAFF
TGTGCCAGTAGTATAAGCAGGGGACGTACTGAAGCTTTCTTT
>few|TRBJ2-1|TRBD2|TRBV4-3
CASSQGGGRARNEQFF
TGCGCCAGCAGCCAAGGAGGAGGGAGGGCACGGAATGAGCAGTTCTTC
>NA|TRBJ1-2|TRBD1|TRBV5-1
CASSLAGQGQYGYTF
TGCGCCAGCAGCTTGGCGGGACAGGGACAGTACGGCTACACCTTC
>NA|TRBJ1-5|NA|TRBV18
CASGRVGELQPQHF
TGTGCCAGCGGTAGGGTAGGGGAATTGCAGCCCCAGCATTTT
>NA|TRBJ2-3|TRBD1|TRBV27
CASSLQGAITDTQYF
TGTGCCAGCAGTTTGCAGGGGGCGATTACAGATACGCAGTATTTT
>few|TRBJ2-3|NA|TRBV5-1
CASSWGGGTQTDTQYF
TGCGCCAGCAGCTGGGGGGGTGGGACACAAACAGATACGCAGTATTTT
>NA|TRBJ2-3|NA|TRBV19
CASSAGQTDTQYF
TGTGCCAGTAGCGCAGGGCAAACAGATACGCAGTATTTT
>NA|TRBJ2-2|NA|TRBV6-5
CASSYRAGSTGELFF
TGTGCCAGCAGTTATCGGGCAGGGTCCACCGGGGAGCTGTTTTTT